The clone carrying this T cell receptor (beta chain) has more than one count but fewer than ten. Its antigen is not known. These data originate in a study of T cell repertoires in cytomegalovirus infection. Turning to the study itself: The authors relied on CMV epitopes, both recently identified HLA-C-restricted and well-studied HLA-B-restricted. Study-level points and caveats: In two of eight donors, the top clonotype was HLA-C-restricted CMV-specific.

TCRdb re-derived calls from the reads in MiXCR, one entry per CDR3 protein. This sample has some 900,000 distinct CDR3 sequences, with about 31% found just once. The V segment lost 5 bases and the J segment 3 bases; nucleotides outside the gene matches: 7. Per germline, CDR1 MNHNS and CDR2 SASEGT. This CDR3 is built from 15 residues. The V gene is TRBV6-1, the J gene TRBJ2-3; 8 bases map to TRBD1. The material sequenced was cultured CD8+ T cells from PBMCs, taken from culture after CMV antigen stimulation. The clonotype originates from a human donor in good health (CMV status not recorded). Some clones in this sample may be carry-over from other donors' samples. The DNA for the CDR3 is TGTGCCAGCAGTCCTCCTTGGACAGGGACAGATACGCAGTATTTT. Translating it yields CASSPPWTGTDTQYF.